This T cell receptor (beta chain) was captured in a study of early T cells in non-severe SARS-CoV-2 infection (dated by TCRdb to the early 2020s). In the study overall: Because TCR sequencing was done on bulk RNA from unsorted whole blood, the alpha and beta chains could not be paired. General study outcomes and caveats: VDJdb matching was skewed toward anti-spike CD8 responses, so virus-specific expansions were likely underestimated and private and CD4 specificities were missed.

This was a case-control study nested in a cohort of healthcare workers in London, UK, who had nasopharyngeal swab PCR tests and blood samples taken every week. Between 23 and 31 March 2020, the week of the UK lockdown, healthcare workers were enrolled and then followed up weekly for as long as 16 weeks. This clonotype has a handful of counts. This receptor's antigen is unknown. Qualities for individual bases were not recorded, and no much larger clone is one base off. A distance of 25 bases separates the germline ends of V and J, which lose 2 bases and 5 bases respectively. From a lookup of the germline V gene, CDR1 and CDR2 are MNHEY and SVGEGT. Including cysteine and phenylalanine, the CDR3 has 18 amino acids. Of all the DNA, just the CDR3 is kept, 54 bases in frame from base 1. The receptor library was made with 5' RACE. This sample was sequenced with a NextSeq 500. The TCR library protocol attached unique molecular identifiers to individual cDNA molecules to correct for sequencing error and PCR bias. Both TCR alpha and beta chains were sequenced, and tight co-correlation was observed between alpha and beta sequence abundances in each sample. The authors' pipeline ran thus. Decombinator V4 was used to annotate TCR sequences for V gene, J gene and CDR3. TCRs were defined as expanded if a significant change between any two time points was detected under a Poisson model with p below 0.0001. Abundances of TCRs were expressed as counts per million after normalisation to the total number of TCRs sequenced in each sample. TRAV1-2 paired with TRAJ12, TRAJ20 or TRAJ33 defined MAIT TCRs, while TRAV10 paired with TRAJ18 defined iNKT TCRs. VDJdb, accessed 1 November 2021, was searched for CMV, EBV and SARS-CoV-2 annotated TCRs, with TCRs annotated for multiple antigens excluded. TCRdb trimmed the raw reads at Q25, called clones with MiXCR and kept productive beta chains. CDR3 protein duplicates are merged, each entry listing the most common genes and DNA. The V and J calls follow TCRdb's processing rather than the paper's. For this sample there are 85,000 to 90,000 distinct CDR3 sequences; 14% appear just once. The ten largest account for roughly 6% of the sample.

This sequence uses TRBV6-2 or TRBV6-3 and TRBJ2-7; the D gene is possibly TRBD2, with 7 bases matching. The sequence derives from an adult who was a healthcare worker with PCR-confirmed SARS-CoV-2 infection or an uninfected control (not recorded which). The sequenced sample was whole blood. CDR3 sequence: CASSYPTSGGPLLHEQYF. The DNA reads as follows: TGTGCCAGCAGTTACCCAACGTCCGGGGGGCCCCTCCTCCACGAGCAGTACTTC.